This T cell receptor beta chain was captured by sequencing in a study of blood T cell repertoires in COVID-19. Study overall: Acute and convalescent COVID-19 samples came from the United States, Italy and Spain. From T cells, B-cell-depleted T cells, or PBMCs came the material, which was cDNA or gDNA.

CDR1 is LGHNA, CDR2 YNFKEQ, per germline. The junction had 8 bases not matched to a gene; V was cut back by 2 bases and J by 3 bases. This CDR3 comprises 17 residues. Sequencing used immunoSEQ multiplex PCR; TCRdb keeps in-frame clones, though not all of them. The data contain under 300,000 clones, around 90% of them seen just once; the ten biggest clones take up less than 1%. Sequenced sample: peripheral blood. The chain links TRBV4-2 to TRBJ1-4; 8 bases are a match to TRBD1. The clonotype comes from a woman aged 40 to 50 who had recovered from COVID-19. The CDR3 coding sequence is TGTGCCAGCAGCCAATCCCACCCGGGACAGGCTAATGAAAAACTGTTTTTT. It encodes CASSQSHPGQANEKLFF.